This paragraph reports one T cell receptor (beta chain). Coverage ceases 3 residues before the CDR3 finishes, and the germline J gene fills in the end. Germline V gene data show CDR1 as MNHNS and CDR2 as SASEGT. V lost 3 bases and J 5 bases, leaving 16 bases between the germline ends. The CDR3 sequence is 15 residues long. The data were produced by immunoSEQ multiplex PCR, yet TCRdb's version contains in-frame clones alone and is incomplete. The listing records about 39,000 clones. The data were obtained in a study of T cells in women clearing cervical HPV infection. Whole-study context: Controls gave blood once infection was undetectable; cases at lesion identification.

The chain carries TRBV6-1 and TRBJ2-5; a possible D gene is TRBD1 (6 bases). The TCR originated in a woman between 18 and 70 years old with a cervical HPV16 infection that either progressed to CIN3+ or cleared (not recorded which). Sequencing was carried out using blood buffy coat. The covered CDR3 bases are TGTGCCAGCAGTGAGGGGGCAGGGGATTTTGAGACC. Protein sequence: CASSEGAGDFET. The CDR3, in full, reads CASSEGAGDFETQYF.